Presented here are 9 T cell receptor beta chains from one specimen sequenced in a study of blood T cell repertoires in COVID-19. Clones were read by immunoSEQ multiplex PCR, and TCRdb kept only the in-frame ones, dropping some. The sample yields 87,000 or so clones, roughly 84% seen once. Material for sequencing was peripheral blood. Every receptor here comes from a woman aged 80 or over with acute or convalescent COVID-19.

The chain has TRBV30 and TRBJ2-5; D is ambiguous. This CDR3 has 14 amino acids. The V end lost 0 bases, the J end lost 1 base, and 9 bases lay between the germline ends. Germline CDR1 GTSNPN, CDR2 SVGIG (reference sequence). CDR3 loop: CAWSVQSRQETQYF. The CDR3 DNA reads TGTGCCTGGAGTGTACAGAGCCGCCAAGAGACCCAGTACTTC.

The chain recombines TRBV4-3 with TRBJ1-4; TRBD1 matches 11 bases. The CDR3 spans 15 residues. V shed 0 bases and J 10 bases; nucleotides not matched to a gene: 4. Germline V gene data show CDR1 as LGHNA and CDR2 as YSLEER. The CDR3 DNA sequence: TGCGCCAGCAGCCAAGAGGGGGACAGGGGGTTAAAACTGTTTTTT. It specifies CASSQEGDRGLKLFF.

This clone has just one count. The rearrangement uses TRBV6-6 and TRBJ1-1, with 8 positions matching TRBD1. The V gene's germline CDR1 is MNHNY and CDR2 SVGAGI (reference sequence). The CDR3 is 15 residues long. The trim removed 5 bases at V and 4 bases at J, leaving 9 bases unmatched. CDR3 sequence reads: CASSPQGEGATEAFF. Written as DNA, the CDR3 is TGTGCCAGCAGTCCACAGGGGGAGGGGGCCACTGAAGCTTTCTTT.

The chain uses TRBV6-1 and TRBJ1-5; the D gene is possibly TRBD1 (5 bases). The CDR3 length is 16 residues. CDR1 and CDR2 (germline): MNHNS, SASEGT. Trimming removed 3 bases at V and 6 bases at J, with 18 bases between. CDR3 sequence: CASSDVDSLGGQPQHF. The CDR3 coding sequence is TGTGCCAGCAGTGATGTCGACAGTTTAGGCGGTCAGCCCCAGCATTTT.

The sample holds one count of this clone. The V gene is TRBV5-4, the J gene TRBJ2-5, with 8 bases matching TRBD2. The germline V gene has CDR1 SGHNT and CDR2 YYREEE (reference sequence). V was pared by 4 bases and J by 5 bases, with 10 bases of the junction left unmatched. The CDR3 consists of 15 residues. The CDR3 DNA is TGTGCCAGCAGCCGTACCCAGCGGGAGCTTGAGACCCAGTACTTC. Residues: CASSRTQRELETQYF.

V gene TRBV2 combines with J gene TRBJ2-3, with 7 bases that match TRBD2. V lost 8 bases, J lost 11 bases, and 19 bases stayed unmatched. This CDR3 region has 15 residues. Germline CDR1 and CDR2: SNHLY and FYNNEI. CDR3 region: CASGVKGGRVWVQYF. DNA for the CDR3: TGTGCCAGCGGGGTGAAGGGAGGGAGAGTTTGGGTGCAGTATTTT.

The V call is TRBV21-1, the J call TRBJ1-2; TRBD1 is the table's D call and was not checked against the DNA. TRBV21-1 is marked as a pseudogene. The CDR3 length is 16 residues. The CDR3 region is CASSKEGRAANYGYTF. The CDR3 DNA reads as TGTGCCAGCAGCAAAGAGGGCAGGGCAGCTAACTATGGCTACACCTTC.

The chain employs TRBV2 and TRBJ1-4; maybe TRBD1 (6 bases). Trimming left V 5 bases short and J 7 bases short, with 20 bases between. Germline assignment: CDR1 SNHLY and CDR2 FYNNEI. The CDR3 loop spans 16 amino acids. The CDR3 here is CASSHSDRSPSEKLFF. The CDR3 coding sequence is TGTGCCAGCAGTCATTCCGACAGGTCCCCGAGTGAAAAACTGTTTTTT.

This chain uses TRBV19 with TRBJ1-1; D might be TRBD1 (6 bases). The V gene's germline CDR1 is LNHDA and CDR2 SQIVND (reference sequence). The V gene lost 3 bases and the J gene lost 1 base, with 9 bases spanning the gap. The CDR3 length is 14 residues. This chain's CDR3 is CASSIGGRNTEAFF. The CDR3 DNA reads as TGTGCCAGTAGTATTGGGGGCCGGAACACTGAAGCTTTCTTT.